This TCR beta chain comes out of a study of cytomegalovirus exposure and HLA in healthy donors. General study findings and limits: According to the study, 150 to 200 TCR beta chains were cytomegalovirus-associated. Three chains linked to CMV were shown in vitro to be specific for CMV antigens.

Unmatched junction bases numbered 6, after V lost 1 base and J lost 3 bases. CDR1 is LGHNA, CDR2 YSLEER, per germline. The CDR3 contains 16 residues. Worth noting for this clone: Its specificity is not known.

Profiling relied on immunoSEQ multiplex PCR, and the TCRdb table lists in-frame clones only, not all of them. Here the sample spans approximately 150,000 clones, 86% being singletons. The receptor's source is a man between 18 and 35 years old in good health and CMV-seropositive. The chain employs TRBV4-3 and TRBJ2-1; 7 bases fit TRBD1. Sequencing input: PBMCs. The CDR3 loop reads CASSQGAGTVYNEQFF. As DNA, the CDR3 is TGCGCCAGCAGCCAAGGTGCCGGGACAGTCTACAATGAGCAGTTCTTC.